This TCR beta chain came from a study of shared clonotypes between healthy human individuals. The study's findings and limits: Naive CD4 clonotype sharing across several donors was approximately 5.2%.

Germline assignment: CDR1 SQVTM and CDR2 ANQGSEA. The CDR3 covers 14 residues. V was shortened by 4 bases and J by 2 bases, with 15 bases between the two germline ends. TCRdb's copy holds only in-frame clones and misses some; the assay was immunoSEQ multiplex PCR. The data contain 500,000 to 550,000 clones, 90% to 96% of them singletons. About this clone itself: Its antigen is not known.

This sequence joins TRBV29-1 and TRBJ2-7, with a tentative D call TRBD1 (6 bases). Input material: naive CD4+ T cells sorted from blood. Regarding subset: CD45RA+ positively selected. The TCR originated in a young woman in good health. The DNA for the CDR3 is TGCAGCGTTGTCCTACAGGGTAAAGCCTACGAGCAGTACTTC. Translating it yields CSVVLQGKAYEQYF.